The sequence of this TCR beta chain was determined in a study of T cell repertoires in cytomegalovirus infection (dated by TCRdb to about 2019). At the level of the whole study: Recently identified HLA-C-restricted CMV epitopes, whose presentation resists viral immunomodulation, were targeted by peptide stimulations together with well-studied HLA-B-restricted epitopes. Because public TCR beta signatures pointed to carriage of CMV infection together with the matching HLA type, the HLA type of each donor mattered for the analysis.

The CDR1 and CDR2 encoded by the germline V gene (reference sequence) are SEHNR and FQNEAQ. The CDR3 holds 13 amino acids from the cysteine to the phenylalanine. The CDR3 DNA has 39 bases and is translated from base 1. V is cut by 5 bases and J by 9 bases, and the space between the germline ends is 14 bases. The treatment or condition label, read with the paper, signifies: in vitro stimulation with specific CMV peptide epitopes to enrich CMV-specific T cells. The run used an Illumina HiSeq 1500. TCRdb reran the public reads through fastp at Q25 and MiXCR, keeping productive beta chains. Merged by CDR3 protein, the rows form single entries marked with the most common genes and DNA. The sample records about 69,000 distinct CDR3 sequences, 25% to 30% of which are singletons. 59% of the sample comes from the top ten. What the research found in general, with its limitations: The ex vivo response was dominated by HLA-C-restricted CMV-specific TCR beta clonotypes, which also provided the single most frequent clonotype in two of eight donors. Carriers of CMV infection plus the relevant HLA type were discriminated by the cumulative frequency of public TCR beta family members in the study cohort and in an independent roughly 400-donor cohort.

Concerning this clonotype: The antigen it recognizes is unknown. One base away there is no much larger clone; base qualities are not given.

The clonotype comes from a human donor in good health (CMV status not recorded). Some clones in this sample may be carry-over from other donors' samples. The rearrangement joined TRBV7-9 to TRBJ2-1, with no D gene named confidently. This material consisted of CD8+ T cells from cultured PBMCs, taken from culture after CMV antigen stimulation. The nucleotide sequence is TGTGCCAGCAGCCTCCCTTCTACCGGTGAGCAGTTCTTC. Its protein reads: CASSLPSTGEQFF. Supplemented by the reference TRBV7-9 and TRBJ2-1 proteins around the CDR3, the complete variable domain is DTGVSQNPRHKITKRGQNVTFRCDPISEHNRLYWYRQTLGQGPEFLTYFQNEAQLEKSRLLSDRFSAERPKGSFSTLEIQRTEQGDSAMYLCASSLPSTGEQFFGPGTRLTVL.